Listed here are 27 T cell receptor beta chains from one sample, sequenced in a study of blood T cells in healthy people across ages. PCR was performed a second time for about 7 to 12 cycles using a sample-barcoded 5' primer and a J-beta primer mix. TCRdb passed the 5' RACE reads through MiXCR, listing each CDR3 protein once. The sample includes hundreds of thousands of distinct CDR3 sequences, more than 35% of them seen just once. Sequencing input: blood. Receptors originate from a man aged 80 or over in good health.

CDR3 in DNA: TGTGCCAGCAGCCCCTCCGGGACAGGCCCGTATGGCTACACCTTC. It specifies CASSPSGTGPYGYTF. V and J are TRBV5-6 and TRBJ1-2, with TRBD1 matching 8 bases. The CDR3 has 15 residues. Germline trimming cut 4 bases from V and 5 bases from J; bases unmatched to any gene: 10. Germline V gene data show CDR1 as SGHDT and CDR2 as YYEEEE.

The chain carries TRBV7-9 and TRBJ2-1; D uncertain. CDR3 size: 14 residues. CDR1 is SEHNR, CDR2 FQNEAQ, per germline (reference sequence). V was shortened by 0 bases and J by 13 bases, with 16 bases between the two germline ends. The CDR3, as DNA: TGTGCCAGCAGCTTAGCTGGGGTACGAGAGACCCAGTTCTTC. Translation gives CASSLAGVRETQFF.

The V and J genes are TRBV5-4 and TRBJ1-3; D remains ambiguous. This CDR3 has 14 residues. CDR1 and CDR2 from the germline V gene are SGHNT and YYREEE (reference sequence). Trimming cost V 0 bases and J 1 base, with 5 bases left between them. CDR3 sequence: CASSLGVSGNTIYF. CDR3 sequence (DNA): TGTGCCAGCAGCTTGGGGGTATCTGGAAACACCATATATTTT.

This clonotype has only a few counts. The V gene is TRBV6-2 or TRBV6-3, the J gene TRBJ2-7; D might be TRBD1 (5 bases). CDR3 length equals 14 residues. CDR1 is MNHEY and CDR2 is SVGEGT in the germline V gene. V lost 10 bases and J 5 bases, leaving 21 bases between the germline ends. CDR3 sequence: CATTLAAGRDEQYF. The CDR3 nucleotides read TGTGCCACCACATTGGCGGCAGGGCGCGACGAGCAGTACTTC.

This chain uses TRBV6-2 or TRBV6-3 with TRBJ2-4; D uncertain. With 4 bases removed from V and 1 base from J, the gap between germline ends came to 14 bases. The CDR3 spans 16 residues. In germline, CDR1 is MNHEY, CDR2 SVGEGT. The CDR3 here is CASSSLILSAKNIQYF. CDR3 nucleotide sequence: TGTGCCAGCAGTTCTTTGATTTTGTCGGCCAAAAACATTCAGTACTTC.

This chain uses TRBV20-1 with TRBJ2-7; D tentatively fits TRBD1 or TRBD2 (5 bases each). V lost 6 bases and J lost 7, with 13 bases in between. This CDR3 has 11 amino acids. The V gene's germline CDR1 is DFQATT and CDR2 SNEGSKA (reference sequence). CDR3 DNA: TGCAGTGCCACAAATGGGGGTGAGCAGTACTTC. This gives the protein CSATNGGEQYF.

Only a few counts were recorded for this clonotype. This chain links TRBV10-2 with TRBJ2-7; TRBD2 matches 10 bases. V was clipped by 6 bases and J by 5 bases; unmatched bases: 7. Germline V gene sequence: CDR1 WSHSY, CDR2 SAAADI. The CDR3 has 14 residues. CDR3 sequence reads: CASRASGRADEQYF. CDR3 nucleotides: TGCGCCAGCAGGGCCAGCGGGAGGGCCGACGAGCAGTACTTC.

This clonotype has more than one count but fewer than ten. For the CDR3, the DNA is TGTGCCTGGAGTTCGGGGATAAGAGGGCAGTACTTC. Translating gives CAWSSGIRGQYF. The chain couples TRBV30 to TRBJ2-7; weak D call: TRBD2 (5 bases). Germline assignment: CDR1 GTSNPN and CDR2 SVGIG (reference sequence). Trimming took 2 bases from V and 9 from J, leaving 14 bases between them. The CDR3 loop spans 12 amino acids.

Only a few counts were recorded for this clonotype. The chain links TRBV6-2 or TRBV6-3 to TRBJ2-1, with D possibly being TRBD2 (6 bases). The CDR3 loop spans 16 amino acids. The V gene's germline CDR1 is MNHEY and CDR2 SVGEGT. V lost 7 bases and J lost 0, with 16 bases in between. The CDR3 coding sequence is TGTGCCAGCACCTTAAACGGGGGAAGCTCCTACAATGAGCAGTTCTTC. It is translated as CASTLNGGSSYNEQFF.

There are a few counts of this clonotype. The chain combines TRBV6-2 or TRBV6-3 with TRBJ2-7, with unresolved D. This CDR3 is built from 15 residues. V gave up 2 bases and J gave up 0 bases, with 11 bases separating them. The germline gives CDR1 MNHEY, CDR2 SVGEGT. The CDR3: CASSYGRVSSYEQYF. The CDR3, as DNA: TGTGCCAGCAGTTACGGCCGGGTGAGCTCCTACGAGCAGTACTTC.

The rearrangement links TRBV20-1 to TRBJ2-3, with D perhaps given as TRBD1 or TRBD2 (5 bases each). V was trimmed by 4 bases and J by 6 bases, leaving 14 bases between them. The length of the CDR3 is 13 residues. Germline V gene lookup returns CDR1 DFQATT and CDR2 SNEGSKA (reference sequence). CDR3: CSAKRGVWDTQYF. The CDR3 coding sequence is TGCAGTGCTAAACGAGGGGTGTGGGATACGCAGTATTTT.

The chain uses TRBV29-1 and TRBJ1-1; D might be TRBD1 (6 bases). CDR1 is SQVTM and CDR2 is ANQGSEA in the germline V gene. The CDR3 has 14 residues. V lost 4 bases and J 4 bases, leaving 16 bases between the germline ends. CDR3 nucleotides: TGCAGCGTTGTAGCAGGCAGGGGAATCACTGAAGCTTTCTTT. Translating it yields CSVVAGRGITEAFF. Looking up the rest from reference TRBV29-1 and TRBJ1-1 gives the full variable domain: SAVISQKPSRDICQRGTSLTIQCQVDSQVTMMFWYRQQPGQSLTLIATANQGSEATYESGFVIDKFPISRPNLTFSTLTVSNMSPEDSSIYLCSVVAGRGITEAFFGQGTRLTVV.

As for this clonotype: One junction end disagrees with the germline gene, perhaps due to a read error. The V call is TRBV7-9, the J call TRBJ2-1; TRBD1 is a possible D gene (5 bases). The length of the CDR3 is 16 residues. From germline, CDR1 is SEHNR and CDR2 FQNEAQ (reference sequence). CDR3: CAGSLFDSPSYNEQFF. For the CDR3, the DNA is TGTGCCGGCAGCTTATTCGACAGTCCGAGTTACAATGAGCAGTTCTTC.

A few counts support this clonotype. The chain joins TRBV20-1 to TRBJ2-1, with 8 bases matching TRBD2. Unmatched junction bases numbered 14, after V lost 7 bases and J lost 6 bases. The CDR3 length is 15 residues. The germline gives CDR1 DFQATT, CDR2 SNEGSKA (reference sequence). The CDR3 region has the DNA TGCAGTGGGACCGACGCTAGCGGGCTCAGCAATGAGCAGTTCTTC. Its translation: CSGTDASGLSNEQFF.

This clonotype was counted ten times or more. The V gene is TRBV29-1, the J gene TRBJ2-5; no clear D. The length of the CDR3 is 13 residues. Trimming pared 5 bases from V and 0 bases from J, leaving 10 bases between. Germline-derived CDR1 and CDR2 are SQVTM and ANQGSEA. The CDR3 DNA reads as TGCAGCGTTCTAACGCACCACCAAGAGACCCAGTACTTC. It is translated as CSVLTHHQETQYF.

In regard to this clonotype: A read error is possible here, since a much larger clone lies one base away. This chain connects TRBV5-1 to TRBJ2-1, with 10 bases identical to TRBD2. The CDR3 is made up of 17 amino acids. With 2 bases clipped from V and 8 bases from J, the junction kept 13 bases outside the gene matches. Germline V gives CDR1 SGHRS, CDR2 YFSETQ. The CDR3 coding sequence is TGCGCCAGCAGCTTTAAAGCGGGAGGGCCCTCTTACGATGAGCAGTTCTTC. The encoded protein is CASSFKAGGPSYDEQFF.

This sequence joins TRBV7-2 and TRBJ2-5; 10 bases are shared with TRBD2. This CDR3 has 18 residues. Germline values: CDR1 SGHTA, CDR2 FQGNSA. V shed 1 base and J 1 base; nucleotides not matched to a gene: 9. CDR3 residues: CASSLEAILAGGQETQYF. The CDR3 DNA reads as TGTGCCAGCAGCTTAGAGGCCATTTTAGCGGGGGGCCAAGAGACCCAGTACTTC.

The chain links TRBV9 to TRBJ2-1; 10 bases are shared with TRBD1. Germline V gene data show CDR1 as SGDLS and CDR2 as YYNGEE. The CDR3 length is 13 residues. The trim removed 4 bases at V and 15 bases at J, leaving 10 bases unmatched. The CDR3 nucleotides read TGTGCCAGCAGCCCTGACCCTTGGACAGGGGGGTTCTTC. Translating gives CASSPDPWTGGFF.

CDR3 residues: CASRRNSGELFF. In DNA, the CDR3 is TGTGCCAGCAGACGAAACTCCGGGGAGCTGTTTTTT. The V call is TRBV7-2, the J call TRBJ2-2, with D unresolved. From germline, CDR1 is SGHTA and CDR2 FQGNSA. V was cut by 6 bases and J by 6 bases, with 8 bases left in between. CDR3 length: 12 amino acids.

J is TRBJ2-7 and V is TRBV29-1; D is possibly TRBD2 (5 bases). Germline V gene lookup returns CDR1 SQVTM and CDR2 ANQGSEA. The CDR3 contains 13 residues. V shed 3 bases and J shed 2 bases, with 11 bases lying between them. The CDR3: CSVELDSAYEQYF. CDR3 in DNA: TGCAGCGTTGAGTTGGACTCCGCCTACGAGCAGTACTTC.

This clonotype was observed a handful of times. CDR3 sequence: CASSPGTLILPTDTQYF. CDR3 nucleotides: TGCGCCAGCAGCCCTGGGACCCTAATACTCCCCACAGATACGCAGTATTTT. The chain links TRBV5-1 to TRBJ2-3, with D perhaps assigned TRBD1 or TRBD2 (5 bases each). The CDR3 totals 17 residues. CDR1 is SGHRS, CDR2 YFSETQ, per germline. Trimming left V 4 bases short and J 2 bases short, with 20 bases between.

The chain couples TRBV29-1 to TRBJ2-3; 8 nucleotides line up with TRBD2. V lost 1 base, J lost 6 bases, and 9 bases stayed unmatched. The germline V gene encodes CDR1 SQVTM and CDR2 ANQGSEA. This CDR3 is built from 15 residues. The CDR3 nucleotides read TGCAGCGTTGAAGGCCCGGCGGGGGGTCCTGATACGCAGTATTTT. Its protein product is CSVEGPAGGPDTQYF.

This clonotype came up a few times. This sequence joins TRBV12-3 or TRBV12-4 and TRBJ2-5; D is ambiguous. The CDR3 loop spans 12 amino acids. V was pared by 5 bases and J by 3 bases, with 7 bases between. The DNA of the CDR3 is TGTGCCAGCAGTATTTCAGAAGAGACCCAGTACTTC. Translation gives CASSISEETQYF.

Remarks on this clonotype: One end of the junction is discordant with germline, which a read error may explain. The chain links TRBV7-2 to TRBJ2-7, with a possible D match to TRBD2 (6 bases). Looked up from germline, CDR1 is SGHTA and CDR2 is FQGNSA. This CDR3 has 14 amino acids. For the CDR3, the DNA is TGTGCCGGCAGCTCTGGGACTTTTACCTACGAGCAGTACTTC. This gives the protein CAGSSGTFTYEQYF.

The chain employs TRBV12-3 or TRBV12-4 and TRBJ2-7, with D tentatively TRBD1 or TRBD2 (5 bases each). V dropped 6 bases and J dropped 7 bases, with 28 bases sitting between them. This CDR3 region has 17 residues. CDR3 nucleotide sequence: TGTGCCAGCAGACCGGGACGGCTGGCAGCCCATTACAATGAGCAGTACTTC. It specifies CASRPGRLAAHYNEQYF.

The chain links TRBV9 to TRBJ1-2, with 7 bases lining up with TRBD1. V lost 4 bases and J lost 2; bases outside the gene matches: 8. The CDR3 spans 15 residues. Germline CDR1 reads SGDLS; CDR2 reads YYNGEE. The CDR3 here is CASSPTLQGNYGYTF. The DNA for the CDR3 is TGTGCCAGCAGCCCGACCTTACAGGGGAACTATGGCTACACCTTC.

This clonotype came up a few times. CDR3 bases: TGTGCCAGCAGCGTAATTTCAGGGGACGAGCAGTACTTC. Amino acid sequence: CASSVISGDEQYF. V gene TRBV7-2 combines with J gene TRBJ2-4; tentatively, D is TRBD1 (6 bases). Gene TRBJ2-7 matches the end of the DNA better, so the J call may be wrong. Germline V gene lookup returns CDR1 SGHTA and CDR2 FQGNSA. This CDR3 is 13 amino acids long.